Below, 20 T cell receptor beta chains from the same sample are listed, as sequenced in a study of spatial heterogeneity in lung cancer. These receptors' targets are unknown. The sample's time point: sample taken at primary tumor resection. General observations from the study: In tumors, expanded intratumoral alpha and beta TCR counts tracked mutation counts.

TCRdb processed the 5' RACE reads anew with MiXCR; each CDR3 protein has one entry. The sample contains some 25,000 distinct CDR3 sequences, around 7% of which appear only once. The starting material was lung tumor tissue, obtained at surgery. These receptors came from a male donor with early-stage non-small cell lung cancer.

This clonotype was counted only a few times. The V call is TRBV6-5, the J call TRBJ2-7; 10 bases map to TRBD2. This CDR3 is 13 amino acids long. V trimming: 6 bases; J trimming: 6 bases; junction bases outside the gene matches: 5. Germline assignment: CDR1 MNHEY and CDR2 SVGAGI. The CDR3 DNA is TGTGCCAGCAGATCGGGACTAGCGTCCGAGCAGTACTTC. Protein sequence: CASRSGLASEQYF.

This clonotype has more than one count but fewer than ten. The J gene is TRBJ2-7, the V gene TRBV18; 7 bases line up with TRBD1. V shed 3 bases and J 2 bases; nucleotides not matched to a gene: 4. CDR3 length: 14 amino acids. Germline V gives CDR1 KGHSH, CDR2 LQKENI. CDR3 sequence: CASSPRQGTYEQYF. In DNA, the CDR3 is TGTGCCAGCTCACCCCGACAGGGTACCTACGAGCAGTACTTC.

This chain joins TRBV5-5 and TRBJ1-6, with D tentatively TRBD1 (5 bases). This CDR3 is built from 14 residues. Trimming shortened V by 4 bases and J by 8 bases, and 13 bases separated the two germline ends. The germline V gene has CDR1 SGHKS and CDR2 YYEKEE (reference sequence). The CDR3 nucleotides read TGTGCCAGCAGCGTGGGACGGTTAGATTCACCCCTCCACTTT. Its translation: CASSVGRLDSPLHF.

CDR3 sequence (DNA): TGTGCCAGCAAATTCCAAGAGACCCAGTACTTC. Amino acid sequence: CASKFQETQYF. The rearrangement uses TRBV2 and TRBJ2-5; D is uncertain. V lost 7 bases, J lost 1 base, and 4 bases lay in between. The CDR3 totals 11 residues. Looked up from germline, CDR1 is SNHLY and CDR2 is FYNNEI.

This clonotype has at least ten counts. J is TRBJ2-5 and V is TRBV5-4; no firm D call. In germline, CDR1 is SGHNT, CDR2 YYREEE (reference sequence). This CDR3 has 15 amino acids. Between the trimmed V and J ends, which lost 0 bases and 4 bases, there was a span of 13 bases. This CDR3 reads CASSLGHQDGETQYF. As DNA, the CDR3 is TGTGCCAGCAGCTTGGGACACCAAGATGGAGAGACCCAGTACTTC.

In DNA, the CDR3 is TGCGCCAGCAGCTTGGCCTCTTGGCAAAATGGCTACACCTTC. Amino acids: CASSLASWQNGYTF. V gene TRBV5-1 combines with J gene TRBJ1-2; no clear D. Germline V gives CDR1 SGHRS, CDR2 YFSETQ. There are 14 residues in the CDR3. V dropped 0 bases and J dropped 6 bases, with 12 bases sitting between them.

This clonotype has more than one count but fewer than ten. The chain links TRBV28 to TRBJ1-6, with D perhaps matching TRBD1 (6 bases). The germline CDR1 and CDR2 sequences are MDHEN and SYDVKM. This CDR3 region has 16 residues. V was trimmed by 3 bases and J by 3 bases, leaving 12 bases between them. CDR3 DNA sequence: TGTGCCAGCAGTTTGAGTTCGGGACACTATAATTCACCCCTCCACTTT. Translated, it gives CASSLSSGHYNSPLHF.

There are a few counts of this clonotype. V usage is TRBV5-1 and J usage is TRBJ2-3; no clear D gene. Germline assignment: CDR1 SGHRS and CDR2 YFSETQ. The V gene lost 5 bases and the J gene lost 4 bases, with 8 bases spanning the gap. The CDR3 totals 12 residues. The CDR3 reads CASRAQPDTQYF. DNA for the CDR3: TGCGCCAGCAGAGCTCAGCCAGATACGCAGTATTTT.

In this sample, this clonotype turned up many times. The chain uses TRBV6-5 and TRBJ2-3, with unresolved D. The V gene lost 6 bases and the J gene lost 2 bases, with 15 bases spanning the gap. The CDR3 has 15 residues. CDR1 and CDR2 (germline): MNHEY, SVGAGI. CDR3 sequence reads: CASRPQALLTDTQYF. DNA for the CDR3: TGTGCCAGCAGACCGCAGGCCCTTCTCACAGATACGCAGTATTTT.

The J gene is TRBJ2-2, the V gene TRBV2; 7 bases are a match to TRBD1. V trimming: 7 bases; J trimming: 0 bases; junction bases outside the gene matches: 8. CDR1 and CDR2 (germline): SNHLY, FYNNEI. The CDR3 consists of 16 residues. CDR3 in DNA: TGTGCCAGCAAAAGACAGGGCCTCGCGAACACCGGGGAGCTGTTTTTT. It translates to CASKRQGLANTGELFF.

This rearrangement joins TRBV28 to TRBJ1-5; D remains unclear. Trimming took 5 bases from V and 0 from J, leaving 8 bases between them. The CDR3 runs to 14 residues. Per the germline V gene, CDR1 is MDHEN and CDR2 is SYDVKM. DNA for the CDR3: TGTGCCAGCAGTGGGTGGGGTAGCAATCAGCCCCAGCATTTT. Amino acid sequence: CASSGWGSNQPQHF.

This clonotype has just a few counts. The J gene is TRBJ2-5, the V gene TRBV30; 12 bases align to TRBD2. The CDR3 is made up of 14 amino acids. V dropped 3 bases and J dropped 3; count of bases not matched to a gene: 2. Germline assignment: CDR1 GTSNPN and CDR2 SVGIG (reference sequence). The CDR3 protein is CAWRLAGGKETQYF. Here the CDR3 DNA reads TGTGCCTGGAGGCTAGCGGGGGGGAAAGAGACCCAGTACTTC.

This clonotype was detected only a few times. The rearrangement joins TRBV16 to TRBJ2-3; TRBD2 aligns across 8 bases. From germline, CDR1 is KGHSY and CDR2 FQNENV. V gave up 0 bases and J gave up 14 bases; unmatched junction bases: 10. The CDR3 covers 14 residues. CDR3 nucleotide sequence: TGTGCCAGCAGCCAATCGTGGAGTAGCGGGGAAATGTATTTT. This translates into CASSQSWSSGEMYF.

This clonotype was seen repeatedly, ten times or more. CDR3 sequence: CASSLDRSTDTQYF. The CDR3 DNA follows: TGTGCCAGCAGTTTAGACAGAAGCACAGATACGCAGTATTTT. This chain uses TRBV6-1 with TRBJ2-3; D is possibly TRBD1 (5 bases). Per germline, CDR1 MNHNS and CDR2 SASEGT. V lost 5 bases to trimming and J lost 0 bases, with 9 bases between them. The length of the CDR3 is 14 residues.

The rearrangement uses TRBV3-1 and TRBJ2-3; 8 bases map to TRBD2. Germline CDR1 reads LGHDT; CDR2 reads YNNKEL (reference sequence). The ends lost 2 bases at V and 4 bases at J; junction bases unmatched: 8. The CDR3 is made up of 16 amino acids. The CDR3 is CASSQTTSGGADTQYF. The CDR3 DNA follows: TGTGCCAGCAGCCAAACCACCAGCGGGGGCGCAGATACGCAGTATTTT.

The V and J genes are TRBV4-3 and TRBJ1-2; D is undetermined. Per the germline V gene, CDR1 is LGHNA and CDR2 is YSLEER. The CDR3 contains 13 residues. V lost 2 bases to trimming and J lost 7 bases, with 11 bases between them. CDR3 DNA: TGCGCCAGCAGCCAAATCGGGGTCAGTGGCTACACCTTC. The encoded protein is CASSQIGVSGYTF.

The gene calls are TRBV4-3 and TRBJ1-1, with TRBD1 matching over 10 bases. CDR1 and CDR2 (germline): LGHNA, YSLEER. J gave up 5 bases and V 5 bases, and 8 bases lay outside the gene matches. This CDR3 has 15 amino acids. CDR3 nucleotides: TGCGCCAGCAGCTCGCGGACAGGGGGGGGAACTGAAGCTTTCTTT. This codes for CASSSRTGGGTEAFF.

This clonotype was detected a few times. The chain couples TRBV20-1 to TRBJ2-1; D gene ambiguous. With 7 bases removed from V and 5 bases from J, the gap between germline ends came to 6 bases. Germline V lookup: CDR1 DFQATT, CDR2 SNEGSKA (reference sequence). The CDR3 sequence is 10 residues long. This chain's CDR3 is CSVVDNEQFF. The CDR3 DNA reads TGCAGTGTGGTTGACAATGAGCAGTTCTTC.

This clonotype occurred many times. The CDR3, as DNA: TGTGCCAGCAGCTTACTAGGCGGCGGGGGATACAATGAGCAGTTCTTC. It yields the protein CASSLLGGGGYNEQFF. J is TRBJ2-1 and V is TRBV7-9; TRBD2 matches at 7 bases. V shed 2 bases and J 4 bases; nucleotides not matched to a gene: 8. Germline CDR1 is SEHNR and CDR2 is FQNEAQ (reference sequence). The length of the CDR3 is 16 residues.

This chain connects TRBV6-2 or TRBV6-3 to TRBJ2-2, with TRBD1 as a possible D gene (6 bases). The CDR3 loop spans 15 amino acids. The V and J ends lost 4 bases and 2 bases respectively, with 11 bases between them. The germline V gene encodes CDR1 MNHEY and CDR2 SVGEGT. The CDR3 bases are TGTGCCAGCAGTTCCACAGGGCATAACACCGGGGAGCTGTTTTTT. The encoded protein is CASSSTGHNTGELFF.